Below are 10 T cell receptor beta chains sequenced from a single sample in a study of T cell responses to AZD1222 COVID-19 vaccine. Here immunoSEQ multiplex PCR was the method, and the copy in TCRdb shows in-frame clones only, minus some. Here the sample spans over 95,000 clones, 90% to 95% being singletons. The specimen comprised peripheral blood, sampled on day 0 of AZD1222 vaccination. Receptors originate from an adult in good health.

For the CDR3, the DNA is TGTGCCAGCAGCTCAGGGACAGGAATCCAGCCCCAGCATTTT. Translation: CASSSGTGIQPQHF. This chain uses TRBV7-9 with TRBJ1-5, with 8 nucleotides matching TRBD1. V was clipped by 4 bases and J by 7 bases; unmatched bases: 6. There are 14 residues in the CDR3. Germline V gene sequence: CDR1 SEHNR, CDR2 FQNEAQ (reference sequence).

A single count supports this clone. The same CDR3 is also encoded by other DNA sequences in this sample. The chain has TRBV7-3 and TRBJ2-1, with D uncertain. Trimming stripped 5 bases from V and 0 bases from J, with 5 bases between. Germline CDR1 is SGHTA and CDR2 is FQGTGA. The CDR3 runs 13 residues. CDR3 sequence reads: CASSLGSYNEQFF. CDR3 bases: TGTGCCAGCAGCCTGGGCTCCTACAATGAGCAGTTCTTC.

The CDR3 DNA reads TGTGCCACCAGTGATTTGGGCAATCAGCCCCAGCATTTT. It translates to CATSDLGNQPQHF. The rearrangement joins TRBV24-1 to TRBJ1-5; D is uncertain. The CDR3 runs 13 residues. Trimming cost V 0 bases and J 2 bases, with 1 base left between them. CDR1 is KGHDR and CDR2 is SFDVKD in the germline V gene.

The chain carries TRBV24-1 and TRBJ2-1, with D perhaps assigned TRBD1 or TRBD2 (5 bases each). The CDR3 has 16 residues. The germline V gene has CDR1 KGHDR and CDR2 SFDVKD. Trimming cost V 4 bases and J 0 bases, with 12 bases left between them. The CDR3 spells CATSEGDHDSYNEQFF. The CDR3 nucleotides are TGTGCCACCAGTGAGGGGGACCACGACTCCTACAATGAGCAGTTCTTC.

The chain joins TRBV2 to TRBJ1-5; no clear D. V was cut by 6 bases and J by 3 bases, with 6 bases left in between. The CDR3 spans 12 residues. Germline-derived CDR1 and CDR2 are SNHLY and FYNNEI. The CDR3 bases are TGTGCCAGCAGCGACTTCAATCAGCCCCAGCATTTT. This encodes CASSDFNQPQHF.

This clone was counted between two and nine times. The chain couples TRBV29-1 to TRBJ2-3; 7 nucleotides align to TRBD2. The germline V gene has CDR1 SQVTM and CDR2 ANQGSEA. The V segment lost 4 bases and the J segment 6 bases; nucleotides outside the gene matches: 7. The CDR3 is 13 residues long. CDR3 sequence: CSVGGRARDTQYF. In DNA, the CDR3 is TGCAGCGTTGGAGGGAGGGCCCGCGATACGCAGTATTTT.

The V and J genes are TRBV4-1 and TRBJ2-1; 10 bases are shared with TRBD2. The length of the CDR3 is 16 residues. Germline loops: CDR1 MGHRA, CDR2 YSYEKL. V dropped 1 base and J dropped 1; count of bases not matched to a gene: 1. CDR3 loop: CASSQGTSGSYNEQFF. DNA of the CDR3: TGCGCCAGCAGCCAAGGGACTAGCGGATCCTACAATGAGCAGTTCTTC.

The chain employs TRBV28 and TRBJ1-3; D is possibly TRBD1 (6 bases). The CDR3 length is 16 residues. Germline values: CDR1 MDHEN, CDR2 SYDVKM. V gave up 6 bases and J gave up 7 bases, with 22 bases separating them. The chain's CDR3 is CASSSPQGPFRNTIYF. As DNA, the CDR3 is TGTGCCAGCAGCTCTCCTCAGGGGCCCTTCCGGAACACCATATATTTT. The whole variable domain, filled in from reference TRBV28 and TRBJ1-3, reads DVKVTQSSRYLVKRTGEKVFLECVQDMDHENMFWYRQDPGLGLRLIYFSYDVKMKEKGDIPEGYSVSREKKERFSLILESASTNQTSMYLCASSSPQGPFRNTIYFGEGSWLTVV.

The rearrangement uses TRBV10-3 and TRBJ2-2, with D tentatively TRBD1 (5 bases). The CDR3 is 13 amino acids. Trimming cost V 7 bases and J 7 bases, with 13 bases left between them. Germline CDR1 reads ENHRY; CDR2 reads SYGVKD. The CDR3: CAITGAMGGELFF. In nucleotides, the CDR3 is TGTGCCATCACTGGGGCGATGGGCGGGGAGCTGTTTTTT.

This rearrangement joins TRBV5-1 to TRBJ2-1; 9 nucleotides agree with TRBD2. Trimming took 0 bases from V and 3 from J; bases not matched to a gene: 4. The CDR3 runs to 16 residues. The germline CDR1 and CDR2 sequences are SGHRS and YFSETQ. CDR3 in amino acids: CASSLEGTSRYNEQFF. The DNA for the CDR3 is TGCGCCAGCAGCTTGGAAGGGACTAGCCGCTACAATGAGCAGTTCTTC.